This passage covers 18 T cell receptor beta chains from one sample sequenced in a study of blood T cell repertoires in COVID-19. TCRdb's copy holds only in-frame clones and misses some; the assay was immunoSEQ multiplex PCR. This sample carries about 220,000 clones, approximately 78% of them seen once, and the ten largest clones take roughly 5.5%. Material for sequencing was peripheral blood. Receptors were obtained from a woman in her seventies with COVID-19, enrolled during active disease.

This chain uses TRBV27 with TRBJ1-4, with TRBD1 identical over 7 bases. In germline, CDR1 is MNHEY, CDR2 SMNVEV (reference sequence). V lost 5 bases to trimming and J lost 4 bases; unmatched junction nucleotides: 7. The CDR3 loop spans 15 amino acids. Here the CDR3 reads CASSTSTGRNEKLFF. The DNA of the CDR3 is TGTGCCAGCAGTACCTCGACAGGGCGTAATGAAAAACTGTTTTTT.

In nucleotides, the CDR3 is TGTGCCAGCAGCGTAGATGAGCGCCCCTACGAGCAGTACTTC. It is translated as CASSVDERPYEQYF. V gene TRBV9 combines with J gene TRBJ2-7, with D unclear. V lost 0 bases to trimming and J lost 2 bases, with 9 bases between them. CDR1 SGDLS and CDR2 YYNGEE come from the germline V gene. The CDR3 consists of 14 residues.

The chain carries TRBV18 and TRBJ2-3; 7 bases are shared with TRBD2. Germline assignment: CDR1 KGHSH and CDR2 LQKENI. J was trimmed by 3 bases and V by 8 bases; bases with no gene match: 8. The CDR3 runs to 14 residues. The CDR3 sequence is CASAAGLGTDTQYF. In nucleotides, the CDR3 is TGTGCCAGCGCAGCAGGACTAGGGACAGATACGCAGTATTTT.

The chain combines TRBV6-5 with TRBJ1-6, with D tentatively TRBD1 (6 bases). Trimming removed 4 bases from V and 10 bases from J, with 14 bases in between. Looked up from germline, CDR1 is MNHEY and CDR2 is SVGAGI. CDR3 size: 14 residues. DNA of the CDR3: TGTGCCAGCAGTTCACCAGGGGAACGGTCACCCCTCCACTTT. Translation: CASSSPGERSPLHF.

The rearrangement links TRBV4-3 to TRBJ2-3; 9 nucleotides agree with TRBD2. V dropped 1 base and J dropped 3; count of bases not matched to a gene: 8. Germline lookup yields CDR1 LGHNA and CDR2 YSLEER. There are 17 residues in the CDR3. This CDR3 reads CASSQGLAAQGTDTQYF. CDR3 nucleotide sequence: TGCGCCAGCAGCCAAGGACTAGCGGCCCAGGGGACAGATACGCAGTATTTT.

The CDR3 bases are TGTGCCAGCAGCTTCGGACTAGCAGGGGGGGATGAGCAGTTCTTC. It specifies CASSFGLAGGDEQFF. V is TRBV7-3 and J is TRBJ2-1; D is perhaps TRBD2 (8 bases). V lost 3 bases to trimming and J lost 8 bases, with 17 bases between them. Germline V gene lookup returns CDR1 SGHTA and CDR2 FQGTGA. The CDR3 spans 15 residues.

The genes are TRBV5-4 and TRBJ1-1; D gene ambiguous. In germline, CDR1 is SGHNT, CDR2 YYREEE (reference sequence). Trimming pared 4 bases from V and 1 base from J, leaving 11 bases between. CDR3 size: 14 residues. The CDR3 DNA sequence: TGTGCCAGCAGCCTAAATTCAGGGAACACTGAAGCTTTCTTT. Its translation is CASSLNSGNTEAFF.

The rearrangement joins TRBV2 to TRBJ1-6; weak D call: TRBD1 (5 bases). The germline V and J ends were trimmed by 6 bases and 7 bases, with 16 bases remaining between them. The CDR3 length is 15 residues. Germline V gene lookup returns CDR1 SNHLY and CDR2 FYNNEI. This chain's CDR3 is CASSQEGLINSPLHF. CDR3 coding DNA: TGTGCCAGCAGCCAAGAGGGACTCATAAATTCACCCCTCCACTTT.

The chain uses TRBV6-5 and TRBJ2-1; D might be TRBD2 (6 bases). Germline lookup yields CDR1 MNHEY and CDR2 SVGAGI. CDR3 length equals 14 residues. V was shortened by 6 bases and J by 10 bases, with 19 bases between the two germline ends. The CDR3 spells CASSWRGRSLEQFF. Here the CDR3 DNA reads TGTGCCAGCAGCTGGCGGGGCAGATCCTTAGAGCAGTTCTTC.

This clone came up once. The chain is built from TRBV18 and TRBJ2-1; 9 bases map to TRBD2. The CDR3 has 15 residues. J gave up 7 bases and V 0 bases, and 4 bases lay outside the gene matches. Per the germline V gene, CDR1 is KGHSH and CDR2 is LQKENI. The CDR3 DNA reads TGTGCCAGCTCACCACCCTTTAGCGGGGGAAATGAGCAGTTCTTC. Amino acids: CASSPPFSGGNEQFF.

The rearrangement joins TRBV7-9 to TRBJ2-2; 10 nucleotides match TRBD2. Germline CDR1 SEHNR, CDR2 FQNEAQ (reference sequence). Trimming cost V 2 bases and J 4 bases; bases outside gene matches: 1. The CDR3 runs to 15 residues. The CDR3 reads CASSLRTSGTGELFF. For the CDR3, the DNA is TGTGCCAGCAGCTTAAGGACTAGCGGCACCGGGGAGCTGTTTTTT.

The chain carries TRBV9 and TRBJ2-3, with 9 bases that match TRBD1. Germline V gene lookup returns CDR1 SGDLS and CDR2 YYNGEE. With 3 bases clipped from V and 2 bases from J, the junction kept 4 bases outside the gene matches. The CDR3 runs 15 residues. The CDR3 nucleotides are TGTGCCAGCAGCGGGGGGACAGGGTTCACAGATACGCAGTATTTT. It encodes CASSGGTGFTDTQYF.

The gene calls are TRBV15 and TRBJ2-5, with D unclear. Trimming pared 0 bases from V and 3 bases from J, leaving 5 bases between. This CDR3 contains 13 residues. Germline V CDR1 and CDR2: LNHNV, YYDKDF (reference sequence). In DNA, the CDR3 is TGTGCCACCAGCAGAGATCAAAAAGAGACCCAGTACTTC. This encodes CATSRDQKETQYF.

Note on this clone: A much larger clone lies one base from this, so it may be a read error. The chain uses TRBV25-1 and TRBJ2-2, with D uncertain. Germline V gene lookup returns CDR1 MGHDK and CDR2 SYGVNS. V was shortened by 7 bases and J by 6 bases, with 9 bases between the two germline ends. This CDR3 region has 12 residues. CDR3 in DNA: TGTGCCAGCATGAGAAGCGCCGGGGAGCTGTTTTTT. This codes for CASMRSAGELFF. Full variable domain (remainder filled in from reference TRBV25-1 and TRBJ2-2): EADIYQTPRYLVIGTGKKITLECSQTMGHDKMYWYQQDPGMELHLIHYSYGVNSTEKGDLSSESTVSRIRTEHFPLTLESARPSHTSQYLCASMRSAGELFFGEGSRLTVL.

The chain links TRBV9 to TRBJ2-7, with 10 nucleotides matching TRBD2. J lost 6 bases, V lost 3 bases, and 12 bases had no gene match. Germline CDR1 reads SGDLS; CDR2 reads YYNGEE. This CDR3 comprises 16 residues. CDR3 residues: CASSAQPLAGVFEQYF. CDR3 nucleotide sequence: TGTGCCAGCAGCGCACAACCCCTAGCGGGAGTGTTCGAGCAGTACTTC.

This clone was counted many times. The chain carries TRBV10-1 and TRBJ2-1; TRBD1 agrees at 10 bases. Unmatched junction bases numbered 5, after V lost 2 bases and J lost 7 bases. This CDR3 has 15 residues. Per the germline V gene, CDR1 is WNHNN and CDR2 is SYGVQD (reference sequence). The CDR3 coding sequence is TGCGCCAGCAGTGAGAGAGTGGGACAGGGGAATGAGCAGTTCTTC. Translating it yields CASSERVGQGNEQFF.

This clone was counted a few times. This chain uses TRBV30 with TRBJ2-7; D unresolved. This CDR3 contains 11 residues. Per germline, CDR1 GTSNPN and CDR2 SVGIG (reference sequence). V lost 5 bases to trimming and J lost 0 bases, with 5 bases between them. CDR3 residues: CAWGFSYEQYF. DNA for the CDR3: TGTGCCTGGGGCTTCTCCTACGAGCAGTACTTC. Looking up the rest from reference TRBV30 and TRBJ2-7 gives the full variable domain: SQTIHQWPATLVQPVGSPLSLECTVEGTSNPNLYWYRQAAGRGLQLLFYSVGIGQISSEVPQNLSASRPQDRQFILSSKKLLLSDSGFYLCAWGFSYEQYFGPGTRLTVT.

This chain uses TRBV18 with TRBJ1-3, with TRBD1 matching over 9 bases. This CDR3 has 17 residues. The germline CDR1 and CDR2 sequences are KGHSH and LQKENI. With V trimmed by 0 bases and J by 4 bases, 7 bases remained unmatched. The CDR3 region has the DNA TGTGCCAGCTCACCACCGGGGACAGGGTCTCTGGGAAACACCATATATTTT. Translated: CASSPPGTGSLGNTIYF. Full variable domain (remainder filled in from reference TRBV18 and TRBJ1-3): NAGVMQNPRHLVRRRGQEARLRCSPMKGHSHVYWYRQLPEEGLKFMVYLQKENIIDESGMPKERFSAEFPKEGPSILRIQQVVRGDSAAYFCASSPPGTGSLGNTIYFGEGSWLTVV.